This entry lists 15 T cell receptor beta chains sequenced from one sample in a study of T cells after yellow fever vaccination. TCRdb called the 5' RACE reads again in MiXCR, with one record for every CDR3 protein. The sample lists 600,000 to 750,000 distinct CDR3 sequences; more than 9% were seen once. The sequencing used PBMCs, collected on the day of the yellow fever booster vaccination. Receptor source: a man aged 25 to 40 who received the YFV17D yellow fever vaccine.

To note about this clonotype: A much larger clone differs by one base, so this may be a read error. The rearrangement links TRBV5-1 to TRBJ2-7, with 11 bases identical to TRBD2. The CDR3 runs 14 residues. V shed 5 bases and J 1 base; nucleotides not matched to a gene: 2. Germline CDR1 SGHRS, CDR2 YFSETQ. The CDR3 region has the DNA TGCGCCAGCAGGTGGACTAGCGGGTCCTACGAGCAGTACTTC. Amino acids: CASRWTSGSYEQYF. The full variable domain, in which reference TRBV5-1 and TRBJ2-7 provide the parts outside the CDR3, is KAGVTQTPRYLIKTRGQQVTLSCSPISGHRSVSWYQQTPGQGLQFLFEYFSETQRNKGNFPGRFSGRQFSNSRSEMNVSTLELGDSALYLCASRWTSGSYEQYFGPGTRLTVT.

This clonotype was found a few times. The chain couples TRBV7-9 to TRBJ2-1; D unresolved. Germline V gene lookup returns CDR1 SEHNR and CDR2 FQNEAQ (reference sequence). V was clipped by 5 bases and J by 8 bases, with 10 bases between them. The CDR3 runs to 12 residues. As DNA, the CDR3 is TGTGCCAGCAGCGAATTGCCCTATGAGCAGTTCTTC. Translating it yields CASSELPYEQFF.

V and J are TRBV2 and TRBJ2-7; TRBD1 agrees at 7 bases. Germline V gene lookup returns CDR1 SNHLY and CDR2 FYNNEI. V trimming: 4 bases; J trimming: 3 bases; junction bases outside the gene matches: 9. The CDR3 is 15 residues long. CDR3 residues: CASSADGQALYEQYF. The CDR3 bases are TGTGCCAGCAGTGCAGACGGACAGGCCCTCTACGAGCAGTACTTC.

This clonotype was observed a handful of times. The CDR3 region is CASRSRDITAYEQYF. The CDR3 region has the DNA TGTGCCAGCCGTTCCAGGGACATTACTGCGTACGAGCAGTACTTC. V is TRBV5-4 and J is TRBJ2-7, with a weak D call TRBD1 (6 bases). Germline-derived CDR1 and CDR2 are SGHNT and YYREEE (reference sequence). CDR3 length equals 15 residues. Trimming removed 7 bases at V and 4 bases at J, with 21 bases between.

V is TRBV29-1 and J is TRBJ2-3; D is possibly TRBD1 (6 bases). CDR1 and CDR2 from the germline V gene are SQVTM and ANQGSEA. Trimming pared 0 bases from V and 6 bases from J, leaving 13 bases between. The CDR3 spans 14 residues. CDR3 sequence: CSVEDGGPTDTQYF. The CDR3 DNA is TGCAGCGTTGAAGATGGGGGCCCCACGGATACGCAGTATTTT.

This clonotype was counted a few times. The chain employs TRBV6-2 or TRBV6-3 and TRBJ1-1; D perhaps matches TRBD1 (6 bases). Germline V gene sequence: CDR1 MNHEY, CDR2 SVGEGT. V was trimmed by 2 bases and J by 7 bases, leaving 14 bases between them. The CDR3 spans 14 residues. The CDR3 protein is CASSYPRGHFEAFF. CDR3 in DNA: TGTGCCAGCAGTTACCCGAGGGGACACTTTGAAGCTTTCTTT.

In its sample, this clonotype was seen a few times. The genes are TRBV5-1 and TRBJ2-3; no clear D. The CDR3 contains 13 residues. The germline V gene encodes CDR1 SGHRS and CDR2 YFSETQ. With 4 bases removed from V and 1 base from J, the gap between germline ends came to 7 bases. CDR3 in amino acids: CASSHLGTDTQYF. CDR3 sequence (DNA): TGCGCCAGCAGCCACTTAGGCACAGATACGCAGTATTTT.

The chain combines TRBV12-3 or TRBV12-4 with TRBJ2-7; D perhaps matches TRBD1 (6 bases). This CDR3 comprises 16 residues. V lost 3 bases and J 2 bases, leaving 17 bases between the germline ends. The CDR3 loop is CASSFGRVKGAYEQYF. The CDR3 DNA reads TGTGCCAGCAGTTTCGGCAGGGTAAAGGGGGCCTACGAGCAGTACTTC.

This clonotype was seen at least ten times. The chain uses TRBV7-3 and TRBJ2-1; 7 bases are shared with TRBD2. Germline V CDR1 and CDR2: SGHTA, FQGTGA. V lost 3 bases, J lost 7 bases, and 6 bases stayed unmatched. The CDR3 has 14 residues. The chain's CDR3 is CASSLGGLGNEQFF. As DNA, the CDR3 is TGTGCCAGCAGCTTGGGAGGGCTGGGGAATGAGCAGTTCTTC.

This clonotype was seen only a few times. V gene TRBV12-3 or TRBV12-4 combines with J gene TRBJ1-1; D gene unclear. V lost 3 bases and J lost 4, with 9 bases in between. CDR3 length: 13 residues. CDR3 coding DNA: TGTGCCAGCAGTTTTAGGGAGGGCACTGAAGCTTTCTTT. Translation gives CASSFREGTEAFF.

This clonotype was found a few times. The chain carries TRBV6-1 and TRBJ2-1, with TRBD2 identical over 7 bases. The CDR3 runs to 16 residues. Per germline, CDR1 MNHNS and CDR2 SASEGT. V gave up 6 bases and J gave up 1 base; unmatched junction bases: 9. CDR3 DNA: TGTGCCAGCAGGGGCCGGGAGGCTGGATCCTACAATGAGCAGTTCTTC. It is translated as CASRGREAGSYNEQFF.

This clonotype was detected a few times. The rearrangement links TRBV11-1 to TRBJ2-1; possibly TRBD2 for D (7 bases). Germline V gene data show CDR1 as SGHAT and CDR2 as FQDESV (reference sequence). V dropped 5 bases and J dropped 7 bases, with 30 bases sitting between them. This CDR3 region has 19 residues. The CDR3 is CASSIPGTRTPAGQNEQFF. The DNA of the CDR3 is TGTGCCAGCAGCATACCCGGGACAAGAACCCCAGCGGGGCAGAATGAGCAGTTCTTC. Complete variable domain (other parts from reference TRBV11-1 and TRBJ2-1): EAEVAQSPRYKITEKSQAVAFWCDPISGHATLYWYRQILGQGPELLVQFQDESVVDDSQLPKDRFSAERLKGVDSTLKIQPAELGDSAMYLCASSIPGTRTPAGQNEQFFGPGTRLTVL.

In this sample, this clonotype turned up a few times. The chain employs TRBV30 and TRBJ2-5; unclear D gene. V lost 4 bases and J lost 5, with 14 bases in between. This CDR3 region has 13 residues. Germline CDR1 is GTSNPN and CDR2 is SVGIG (reference sequence). The CDR3 reads CAWNRAPRETQYF. The CDR3 DNA reads TGTGCCTGGAACCGGGCCCCGAGGGAGACCCAGTACTTC.

The chain recombines TRBV3-1 with TRBJ2-2; unclear D gene. Trimming took 4 bases from V and 5 from J, leaving 11 bases between them. Germline CDR1 and CDR2: LGHDT and YNNKEL (reference sequence). The CDR3 is made up of 14 amino acids. The CDR3 loop is CASSLSRVTGELFF. CDR3 sequence (DNA): TGTGCCAGCAGCCTTAGTCGGGTTACCGGGGAGCTGTTTTTT. Complete variable domain (other parts from reference TRBV3-1 and TRBJ2-2): DTAVSQTPKYLVTQMGNDKSIKCEQNLGHDTMYWYKQDSKKFLKIMFSYNNKELIINETVPNRFSPKSPDKAHLNLHINSLELGDSAVYFCASSLSRVTGELFFGEGSRLTVL.

This chain's CDR3 is CASTGQRNEKLFF. In nucleotides, the CDR3 is TGTGCCAGTACGGGACAGCGGAATGAAAAACTGTTTTTT. V and J are TRBV19 and TRBJ1-4; 7 nucleotides agree with TRBD1. This CDR3 has 13 residues. V gave up 7 bases and J gave up 5 bases; unmatched junction bases: 4. Germline CDR1 and CDR2: LNHDA and SQIVND (reference sequence). The complete variable domain, with remaining parts taken from reference TRBV19 and TRBJ1-4, reads DGGITQSPKYLFRKEGQNVTLSCEQNLNHDAMYWYRQDPGQGLRLIYYSQIVNDFQKGDIAEGYSVSREKKESFPLTVTSAQKNPTAFYLCASTGQRNEKLFFGSGTQLSVL.